These 6 T cell receptor beta chains were sequenced from one sample in a study of cytomegalovirus exposure and HLA in healthy donors. The method was immunoSEQ multiplex PCR; TCRdb's version includes in-frame clones alone and lacks a portion of them. This table has fewer than 120,000 clones, around nine tenths appearing once. The sample taken for sequencing was PBMCs. The receptor set was obtained from a young woman in good health and CMV-seronegative.

J is TRBJ1-1 and V is TRBV9, with D tentatively TRBD1 (5 bases). V was pared by 2 bases and J by 3 bases, with 8 bases between. The CDR3 contains 13 residues. Looked up from germline, CDR1 is SGDLS and CDR2 is YYNGEE. CDR3 sequence (DNA): TGTGCCAGCAGCGTCCGGGGGGACACTGAAGCTTTCTTT. It yields the protein CASSVRGDTEAFF.

The chain uses TRBV28 and TRBJ1-2, with D uncertain. Germline assignment: CDR1 MDHEN and CDR2 SYDVKM. The CDR3 consists of 18 residues. Deletions cut 6 bases from V and 3 bases from J, with 26 bases between. For the CDR3, the DNA is TGTGCCAGCAGCTTTGGGCACGGTTTCAAGCTGGGAGACTATGGCTACACCTTC. It is translated as CASSFGHGFKLGDYGYTF.

In this sample, this clone turned up once. The chain has TRBV5-4 and TRBJ1-1; a weak D match, TRBD1 (6 bases). The V and J ends lost 6 bases and 2 bases respectively, with 11 bases between them. This CDR3 has 13 amino acids. Germline V lookup: CDR1 SGHNT, CDR2 YYREEE (reference sequence). CDR3 sequence: CASTPDRNTEAFF. In nucleotides, the CDR3 is TGTGCCAGCACCCCGGACAGAAACACTGAAGCTTTCTTT. The full variable domain, rest sourced from reference TRBV5-4 and TRBJ1-1, is ETGVTQSPTHLIKTRGQQVTLRCSSQSGHNTVSWYQQALGQGPQFIFQYYREEENGRGNFPPRFSGLQFPNYSSELNVNALELDDSALYLCASTPDRNTEAFFGQGTRLTVV.

V is TRBV2 and J is TRBJ2-3; 12 bases are a match to TRBD2. Germline CDR1 reads SNHLY; CDR2 reads FYNNEI. This CDR3 is 17 amino acids long. V dropped 3 bases and J dropped 4; count of bases not matched to a gene: 8. The CDR3 region is CASSEASGRVGSDTQYF. The CDR3 DNA sequence: TGTGCCAGCAGTGAGGCTAGCGGGAGGGTGGGGTCAGATACGCAGTATTTT.

The gene calls are TRBV7-2 and TRBJ1-1; D not resolved. Trimming stripped 2 bases from V and 1 base from J, with 11 bases between. Germline V gene lookup returns CDR1 SGHTA and CDR2 FQGNSA. The CDR3 has 15 amino acids. CDR3 sequence reads: CASSLHRLENTEAFF. CDR3 DNA: TGTGCCAGCAGCTTACACCGGTTAGAGAACACTGAAGCTTTCTTT.

The chain joins TRBV5-1 to TRBJ2-5; 10 bases match TRBD2. Germline CDR1 SGHRS, CDR2 YFSETQ. CDR3 length: 15 residues. V lost 4 bases, J lost 3 bases, and 6 bases stayed unmatched. The CDR3 sequence: CASSISGGSEETQYF. The CDR3 DNA is TGCGCCAGCAGCATTAGCGGGGGGAGCGAAGAGACCCAGTACTTC.